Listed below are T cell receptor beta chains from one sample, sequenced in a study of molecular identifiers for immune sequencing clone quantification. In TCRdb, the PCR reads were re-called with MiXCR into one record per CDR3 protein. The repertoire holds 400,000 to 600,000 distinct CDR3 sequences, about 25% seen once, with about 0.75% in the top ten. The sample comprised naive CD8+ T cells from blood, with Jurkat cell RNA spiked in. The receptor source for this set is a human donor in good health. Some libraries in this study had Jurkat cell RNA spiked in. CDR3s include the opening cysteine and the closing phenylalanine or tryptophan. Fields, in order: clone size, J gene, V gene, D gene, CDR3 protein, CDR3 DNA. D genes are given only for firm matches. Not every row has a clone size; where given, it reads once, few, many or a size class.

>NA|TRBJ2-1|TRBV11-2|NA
CASSYAPGVYNEQFF
TGTGCCAGCAGCTATGCCCCCGGGGTGTACAATGAGCAGTTCTTC
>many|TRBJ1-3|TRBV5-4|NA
CASSLGTGNTIYF
TGTGCCAGCAGCCTGGGCACTGGAAACACCATATATTTT
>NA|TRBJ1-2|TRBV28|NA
CASTPITLKGGYSF
TGTGCCAGCACCCCGATTACCCTGAAAGGTGGCTACAGCTTC
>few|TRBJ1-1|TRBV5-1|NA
CASRWAGNTEAFF
TGCGCCAGCAGATGGGCAGGGAACACTGAAGCTTTCTTT
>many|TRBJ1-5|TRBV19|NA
CASTLGAGAGQPQHF
TGTGCCAGTACCCTAGGGGCAGGGGCGGGTCAGCCCCAGCATTTT
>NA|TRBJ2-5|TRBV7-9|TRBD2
CACSLVPAGLQETQYF
TGTGCCTGCAGCTTAGTCCCAGCGGGGCTCCAAGAGACCCAGTACTTC
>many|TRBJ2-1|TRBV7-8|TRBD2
CASSSYKTGTRGSYNEQFF
TGTGCCAGCAGCTCATATAAAACAGGGACTAGGGGCTCCTACAATGAGCAGTTCTTC
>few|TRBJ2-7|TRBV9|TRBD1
CASSAGQGGRYEQYF
TGTGCCAGCAGCGCGGGACAGGGGGGTCGATACGAGCAGTACTTC
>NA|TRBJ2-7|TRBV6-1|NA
CASYLYKQYF
TGTGCCAGCTACCTGTACAAGCAGTACTTC
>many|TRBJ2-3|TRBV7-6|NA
CASSSHRASETDTQYF
TGTGCCAGCAGCTCCCATCGGGCTAGCGAGACAGATACGCAGTATTTT
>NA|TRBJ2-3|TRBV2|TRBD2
CASSDPASGSTDTQYF
TGTGCCAGCAGTGATCCGGCTAGCGGTAGCACAGATACGCAGTATTTT
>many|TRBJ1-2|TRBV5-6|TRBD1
CASSARQGHTF
TGTGCCAGCAGCGCGCGACAGGGCCACACCTTC
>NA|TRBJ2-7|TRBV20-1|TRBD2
CSAIHSGLAAPESSYEQYF
TGCAGTGCTATTCATTCGGGACTAGCGGCCCCCGAAAGCTCCTACGAGCAGTACTTC
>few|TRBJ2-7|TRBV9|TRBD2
CASSPSGREDEQYF
TGTGCCAGCAGCCCCAGCGGGAGGGAAGACGAGCAGTACTTC
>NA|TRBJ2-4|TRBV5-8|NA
CASSLGLLEYF
TGTGCCAGCAGCTTGGGGCTACTGGAGTACTTC
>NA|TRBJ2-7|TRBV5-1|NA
CTSSHSQGGTYEQYF
TGCACCAGCAGCCACAGTCAGGGTGGAACTTACGAGCAGTACTTC
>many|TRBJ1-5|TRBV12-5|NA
CASGSHIQGPQPQHF
TGTGCTAGTGGGAGTCATATCCAGGGGCCCCAGCCCCAGCATTTT
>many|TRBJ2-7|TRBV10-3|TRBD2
CAISESWGGNEQYF
TGTGCCATCAGTGAGTCCTGGGGAGGGAACGAGCAGTACTTC
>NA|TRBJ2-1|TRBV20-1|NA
CSARDGGYNEQFF
TGCAGTGCTAGAGATGGAGGGTACAATGAGCAGTTCTTC
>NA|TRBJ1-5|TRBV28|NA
CASSWHRAPPVAQPQHF
TGTGCCAGCAGTTGGCACAGAGCCCCCCCCGTCGCTCAGCCCCAGCATTTT